This is a list of T cell receptor beta chains from one sample in a study of cytomegalovirus exposure and HLA in healthy donors. Assay used: immunoSEQ multiplex PCR; TCRdb lists only in-frame clones, some missing. Counted here are approximately 40,000 clones, 66% occurring once; the ten biggest clones make up 18%. The sequencing sample was made of PBMCs. The receptor set was obtained from a man aged 45-65 years in good health and CMV-seropositive. CDR3s include the opening cysteine and the closing phenylalanine or tryptophan. The order of the fields is V gene, clone size, J gene, D gene, CDR3 protein, CDR3 DNA. D genes are given only for firm matches. The listing skips clone size in some rows; elsewhere it reads once, few, many or a size class.

>TRBV10-1|NA|TRBJ2-3|NA
CASRGDSGDTQYF
TGCGCCAGCAGGGGGGACAGCGGGGATACGCAGTATTTT
>TRBV12-5|NA|TRBJ2-2|TRBD2
CASGPPGGPGELFF
TGTGCTAGTGGTCCTCCGGGGGGTCCCGGGGAGCTGTTTTTT
>TRBV28|NA|TRBJ2-7|NA
CASTQGSSYEQYF
TGTGCCAGCACCCAGGGAAGCTCCTACGAGCAGTACTTC
>TRBV4-2|NA|TRBJ1-5|NA
CASSQAGEGGQLQHF
TGTGCCAGCAGCCAAGCAGGGGAAGGCGGTCAGCTCCAGCATTTT
>TRBV6-1|NA|TRBJ1-1|NA
CASRPGQINTEAFF
TGTGCCAGCAGACCGGGACAAATAAACACTGAAGCTTTCTTT
>TRBV7-3|NA|TRBJ1-1|TRBD1
CASSTQGGGGTEAFF
TGTGCCAGCAGCACGCAGGGGGGCGGAGGCACTGAAGCTTTCTTT
>TRBV10-3|few|TRBJ1-4|TRBD1
CAISEGQEEKLFF
TGTGCCATCAGTGAAGGACAGGAGGAAAAACTGTTTTTT
>TRBV5-3|NA|TRBJ1-2|TRBD1
CARRTGGGYTF
TGTGCCAGAAGGACAGGGGGTGGCTACACCTTC
>TRBV5-1|NA|TRBJ2-1|NA
CASSFQHLAEQFF
TGCGCCAGCAGCTTCCAACATTTGGCTGAGCAGTTCTTC
>TRBV18|few|TRBJ1-6|NA
CASSPIETGGSPLHF
TGTGCCAGCTCACCAATAGAGACAGGAGGATCACCCCTCCACTTT
>TRBV2|once|TRBJ2-7|NA
CASSEVGAPAEYEQYF
TGTGCCAGCAGTGAAGTGGGGGCCCCCGCGGAGTACGAGCAGTACTTC
>TRBV7-2|NA|TRBJ1-2|NA
CASSTAEGYGYTF
TGTGCCAGCAGTACGGCGGAGGGCTATGGCTACACCTTC
>TRBV19|medium-sized|TRBJ1-1|NA
CASSEIAVWTEAFF
TGTGCCAGTAGTGAAATCGCGGTATGGACTGAAGCTTTCTTT
>TRBV6-1|NA|TRBJ1-2|NA
CASRFFYGYTF
TGTGCCAGCAGATTCTTCTATGGCTACACCTTC
>TRBV4-1|few|TRBJ1-5|NA
CASSQGQDSNQPQHF
TGCGCCAGCAGCCAAGGACAGGACAGCAATCAGCCCCAGCATTTT
>TRBV11-3|NA|TRBJ2-7|TRBD1
CASSPQGQGYEQYF
TGTGCCAGCAGCCCCCAGGGACAGGGATACGAGCAGTACTTC
>TRBV6-5|NA|TRBJ1-1|NA
CASSYSGAKTEAFF
TGTGCCAGCAGTTACTCGGGAGCGAAGACTGAAGCTTTCTTT
>TRBV5-1|few|TRBJ1-1|NA
CASSWDTGLNTEAFF
TGCGCCAGCAGCTGGGACACAGGATTGAACACTGAAGCTTTCTTT
>TRBV2|NA|TRBJ2-4|TRBD1
CASRGGQGIENIQYF
TGTGCCAGCAGGGGGGGACAGGGGATAGAGAACATTCAGTACTTC
>TRBV2|few|TRBJ2-6|NA
CASRAREPGANVLTF
TGTGCCAGCAGAGCCAGGGAACCTGGGGCCAACGTCCTGACTTTC
>TRBV6-5|NA|TRBJ2-7|NA
CASSYSRAYEQYF
TGTGCCAGCAGTTATAGCAGGGCCTACGAGCAGTACTTC
>TRBV7-3|NA|TRBJ1-2|NA
CASSAGINYGYTF
TGTGCCAGCAGCGCAGGGATTAACTATGGCTACACCTTC
>TRBV5-4|few|TRBJ2-2|TRBD1
CASSFGQATNTGELFF
TGTGCCAGCAGCTTTGGACAGGCAACGAACACCGGGGAGCTGTTTTTT
>TRBV5-4|NA|TRBJ2-5|TRBD1
CASSSGQGREETQYF
TGTGCCAGCAGCTCCGGACAGGGTAGGGAAGAGACCCAGTACTTC
>TRBV7-7|NA|TRBJ2-1|TRBD2
CASSRTSGSYNEQFF
TGTGCCAGCAGCCGGACTAGCGGTTCCTACAATGAGCAGTTCTTC
>TRBV27|NA|TRBJ2-7|TRBD1
CASGWGQVQGEQYF
TGTGCCAGCGGGTGGGGACAGGTTCAAGGCGAGCAGTACTTC
>TRBV19|NA|TRBJ2-7|NA
CASSIAAGPYEQYF
TGTGCCAGTAGTATAGCGGCAGGGCCCTACGAGCAGTACTTC
>TRBV7-2|NA|TRBJ1-6|TRBD1
CASSLVGTGVNSPLHF
TGTGCCAGCAGCTTAGTGGGGACAGGGGTTAATTCACCCCTCCACTTT
>TRBV2|NA|TRBJ1-4|NA
CASRVRQSTNEKLFF
TGTGCCAGCAGGGTACGACAGTCAACTAATGAAAAACTGTTTTTT
>TRBV28|NA|TRBJ2-3|NA
CASTWGGRSTDTQYF
TGTGCCAGCACCTGGGGGGGCCGAAGCACAGATACGCAGTATTTT
>TRBV6-5|NA|TRBJ1-1|NA
CASSYLDTNTEAFF
TGTGCCAGCAGTTACTTGGACACCAACACTGAAGCTTTCTTT
>TRBV28|NA|TRBJ1-2|TRBD1
CAIQGVGYTF
TGTGCCATACAGGGGGTTGGCTACACCTTC
>TRBV4-2|NA|TRBJ2-1|TRBD2
CASSQDSSGGASEQFF
TGTGCCAGCAGCCAAGATTCTAGCGGGGGGGCGAGTGAGCAGTTCTTC
>TRBV10-3|once|TRBJ2-5|TRBD1
CAIRTGVSPQETQYF
TGTGCCATCAGGACAGGGGTTTCCCCACAAGAGACCCAGTACTTC